The following is a TCR beta chain sequence with its context. Its specific antigen is unknown. Within one base of it there is no much larger clone, and no base qualities were kept. The sample originates from a study of blood T cell repertoires in COVID-19 (TCRdb year 2020). Turning to the overall study: The collaborator samples originated in the United States, Italy and Spain and spanned the acute and convalescent phases of COVID-19. The material from the prospective study consisted of cDNA or gDNA derived from T cells, B-cell-depleted T cells, or PBMCs. Subjects who had been exposed to COVID-19, were actively infected with it, or had recovered from it provided the deeply sampled blood TCRbeta repertoires that made up the dataset. The repertoires were released in a freely available public database meant as a resource for research on the immune response to SARS-CoV-2. Samples were obtained from the ongoing ImmuneRACE study (first 160 participants) and from about 1,300 subjects provided by 6 global collaborators. Nearly every sample came with metadata listing a de-identified subject ID, COVID-19 status, age in years and sex. Where available, HLA class I and class II types were obtained from metadata supplied by the sample provider rather than from assay-based typing. General findings and caveats noted by the study authors: How much clinical and demographic metadata was included differed by source and by participant, and the metadata was provided uncurated.

TCRbeta CDR3 regions were amplified from genomic DNA using the immunoSEQ Assay, a bias-controlled multiplex PCR. Per the original workflow: Within the assay, amplification of reference gene primers was used to estimate how many nucleated cells each sample contained. Sequence reads were collapsed and filtered to measure the absolute abundance of every unique TCRbeta CDR3 rearrangement. For each sample, productive Simpson clonality was calculated as the square root of Simpson's diversity index across productive rearrangements. The clones in this table, taken by TCRdb from immuneACCESS, are in-frame only. Not every clone is retained; where verified, under half of the shortfall comes from an unresolved V gene, and the cause of the rest is unknown. The V and J calls and clone size were taken over from that table, and D and trimming were inferred from the DNA. The sample records about 200,000 clones, roughly nine tenths of which are singletons. The ten biggest clones cover more than 0.7% of the sample.

Via the germline V gene, CDR1 is MGHDK and CDR2 SYGVNS. The junction shows trimming of 1 base on V and 5 bases on J, plus 9 bases between the germline ends. Reading from cysteine to phenylalanine, the CDR3 counts 14 amino acids. Of all the DNA, just the CDR3 is kept, 42 bases in frame from base 1. Whole blood was collected in K2EDTA tubes by collaborating institutions according to the institutions' own protocols. For TCRbeta analysis, collaborators shipped samples as frozen whole blood, isolated PBMCs, or DNA extracted from either of those sample types. The chain uses TRBV25-1 and TRBJ2-1; the D gene lacks a confident call. The material sequenced was peripheral blood. This receptor was identified in a woman in her 70s with acute or convalescent COVID-19. In nucleotide form, the sequence is TGTGCCAGCAGTGAATCTCTGGGCCACAATGAGCAGTTCTTC. Translated, it gives CASSESLGHNEQFF.